This record covers a single T cell receptor (delta chain). Its antigen is unknown. The protein TCRdb lists belongs to a much larger clone and differs from this DNA's translation at residue 6, which points to a read error; the protein shown is made from the DNA. This record belongs to a study of γδ T cells in repeated Plasmodium falciparum infection listed by TCRdb under 2021. Some background on the complete study: Malian children exposed to intense seasonal malaria transmission were enrolled in the natural-infection arm and compared with Australian children matched for age and gender. Four to six malaria-naive U.S. adults underwent four controlled human malaria infections by bites from P. falciparum NF54-infected Anopheles stephensi mosquitoes over 644 days. Controlled-infection subjects were sampled at baseline, immediately before selected infections, and 21 days after each infection. The gammadelta TCR repertoires from Mali were analysed in two ways: cross-sectionally during periods with no transmission, and longitudinally across episodes of acute febrile malaria. In the study, the shaping of the human gammadelta T cell repertoire by repeated Plasmodium falciparum infection was examined using natural infection in Mali and controlled human malaria infection. Overall study results and their limits: The Malian cohort came from a small rural village of predominantly one ethnic group, limiting generalizability. Analysis of inter-individual variability in gammadelta T cell responses was limited by the small size of the controlled-infection cohort.

The library was obtained by multiplex PCR. The sequencing machine was an Illumina MiSeq. Both TCR gamma (TRG) and TCR delta (TRD) chains were sequenced from each sorted gammadelta T cell sample. Regarding the original processing steps: The repertoire analyses drew on clonotype tree plots, the accumulated frequency of the top 20 clonotypes, and diversity index (DI) and D75 metrics. TCRdb recomputed clones from the public reads with CATT; identical DNA rows were then combined. In this record, the V and J calls reflect TCRdb's handling and not the investigators' own analysis. For this sample the table gives 75,000 to 95,000 delta-chain clones, of which approximately 0.92% were detected only once. The ten largest clones take up roughly 9.9% of the sample. This receptor was taken from a pool of human donors (malaria-infected and uninfected, not separated). The sample comprised gamma-delta T cells from blood.

CDR3 protein: CACDTATGGQTYTDKLIF. The DNA sequence is TGTGCCTGTGACACGGCTACTGGGGGACAGACATACACCGATAAACTCATCTTT. The chain links TRDV2 with TRDJ1; 9 bases in the junction line up with TRDD3. The J gene, not given by TCRdb, was assigned here from a germline match of the nucleotide sequence. CDR1 and CDR2 were assigned from the germline V gene as GEAIGNYY and EKD. V is cut back by 1 base and J by 0 bases, with 11 bases in the junction unmatched. The CDR3 numbers 18 residues from cysteine through phenylalanine. The read is trimmed to its CDR3 DNA, 54 bases read in frame from base 1.